This TCR beta chain stems from a study of cytomegalovirus exposure and HLA in healthy donors (TCRdb year 2017). A note on the overall study: An earlier analysis of roughly 630 of the donors reported roughly 270 Gb of sequence data and some 100 million unique TCR beta sequences from about 179 million T cells. Class I and class II HLA loci were covered by the typing at four-digit resolution. Besides the first cohort of around 700 subjects, a separate validation cohort made up of some 110 different subjects was used. Donor age, sex, ethnicity and CMV serostatus were collected together with the repertoire data. A later genetic analysis took genome-wide SNP genotypes for about 65% of the 666 donors and used that subset as a discovery cohort. A later analysis re-examined previously published TCR beta repertoires from just over 650 donors and added high-resolution HLA genotyping to investigate patterns of TCR occurrence. Among 300 to 450 genotyped donors of the cohort, an average of about 240,000 unique TCR beta nucleotide sequences were sequenced per donor, around 20% of them non-productive. The study used immunosequencing to profile the T cell repertoires of around 600 subjects and linked those repertoires to cytomegalovirus serostatus. An earlier analysis of 587 of the donors used high-throughput TCR beta sequencing to judge whether each TCR beta V gene segment behaved as functional or pseudogenic. High-throughput TCR immunosequencing, statistical association of individual TCRs with disease status, and machine learning were combined to predict cytomegalovirus infection status. All discovery cohort repertoires had been generated on a single sequencing platform. The genetic ancestry cluster associated with self-reported Caucasian donors included 81% of the 398 genotyped donors. The later analysis used no new phenotypic data to find candidate immune exposures, relying instead on TCR beta sequences and their occurrence across donors. The study was designed to test whether signatures of past pathogen exposure could be identified by cataloging public T cell receptors. Typing coverage varied by locus: roughly 629-640 donors for A, B, C, DRB1 and DQB1; roughly 500 for DQA1; some 610 for DPA1; around 450 for DPB1. Roughly 310 gigabases of sequencing data and approximately 84 million unique TCR sequences were included in an early release covering under 650 HLA-typed donors. Five DR-DQ haplotypes were treated as single units for association and clustering because of strong linkage in the cohort.

At the junction V is shortened by 0 bases and J by 11 bases, with 8 bases in between. The CDR3 spans 12 residues, from the cysteine through the phenylalanine. The retained sequence is limited to the CDR3, 36 bases, with the frame set at the first base. The germline V gene gives CDR1 as SNHLY and CDR2 as FYNNEI. The cohort consisted of 670 or so healthy bone marrow donors. All cohort members were sampled while nominally healthy, although unrecorded immune exposures were likely present. The donor was CMV seronegative and belonged to the group of 320 or so seronegative cohort members. Each donor provided a peripheral blood sample, and peripheral blood mononuclear cells were used for TCR beta sequencing. Genomic DNA was extracted from the blood cell samples with the Qiagen DNeasy Blood Extraction Kit. Broad study findings and their caveats: The study gave a list of 150 to 200 TCR beta chains associated with cytomegalovirus. At a false discovery rate of 0.05, a later analysis linked some 18,000 TCR beta sequences to specific HLA alleles. Because HLA typing was missing for some donors at each locus, association tests included only the typed subset. Because the 87-base-pair reads could not distinguish some IMGT-functional V segments, including TRBV6-2 and TRBV6-3, those segments were excluded. The presence/absence analyses assumed that sequencing depth was roughly uniform across donors, and that assumption may not be true. A further reported finding was that TCR beta sequences accurately predicted the HLA-A and HLA-B alleles for most subjects in the first cohort. Correlated functional status among segregating V segments might be attributable to linkage disequilibrium, but an unknown experimental factor could not be ruled out. Broadly in line with IMGT annotations, most TCR beta V segments showed up in productive rearrangements about 90% or about 30% of the time in an earlier analysis of 450 to 750 of the donors. A later genetic analysis reported fewer N-insertions in productive TCRs among donors in an Asian-associated ancestry cluster than the roughly 720-donor mean. In a later analysis, the rate of TCR association differed among HLA loci, with DRB1 alleles having the most associated TCRs and HLA-C alleles having the fewest. While some public TCRs were present in many individuals, most TCR sequences turned up only very rarely across donors. A later analysis found that HLA-associated TCR beta chains were more clonally expanded and had lower generation probabilities than equally common non-associated chains. It was suggested by the authors that the approach could potentially be generalized to other disease states and immunological phenotypes. A later analysis reported that several top co-occurrence clusters appeared linked to parvovirus B19, influenza, CMV and Epstein-Barr virus. The classifier was reported to diagnose cytomegalovirus status with high specificity and sensitivity in both the original cohort and the validation cohort. In vitro tests confirmed that three of the cytomegalovirus-associated TCR beta chains recognize cytomegalovirus antigens. The earlier analysis of approximately 590 of the donors excluded some 15 rarely observed V segments, including chromosome 9 orphons, because counts were too low. In a later analysis, most CMV-associated TCR beta chains were found to appear HLA-restricted, with HLA associations seemingly driven largely by CMV exposure. The only immune exposure information available for the cohort was CMV serostatus. V-gene and J-gene trimming of TCR beta chains was associated with a missense DCLRE1C variant in a later genetic analysis, and the association was replicated in an independent cohort. When HLA alleles, especially DR and DQ, strongly co-occurred, attributing TCR associations to individual alleles was difficult. In this cohort, only TCR beta chains were sequenced, and detectable features were limited by the absence of alpha or paired-chain data. A cluster of highly shared sequence variants was judged likely to be a technical artifact of the sequencing pipeline.

The library relied on the immunoSEQ multiplex PCR assay. The multiplex PCR relied on a mix of 60 forward primers for TCR Vbeta segments and 13 reverse primers for TCR Jbeta segments. The CDR3 region of rearranged TCR beta genes was amplified from genomic DNA by a multiplex PCR assay. The amplified TCR beta libraries were sequenced on the Illumina HiSeq System as 87-base-pair reads. The original pipeline was this. A later analysis tallied 80 million to 95 million unique TCR beta chains across the 666 repertoires, and about 10 million of those chains were shared by two or more donors. Raw reads were error-corrected and collapsed into unique sequences by a nearest-neighbor algorithm in which closely related sequences were merged to remove PCR and sequencing errors. CDR3 sequences were aligned to IMGT reference sequences to assign V, D and J gene segments. For a sequence to be retained, a match of at least six nucleotides was required to both a V gene segment and a J gene segment. Rearrangements were called productive when the CDR3 lacked stop codons and stayed in frame with V and J; all others were non-productive. CDR3 was defined by IMGT convention, running from the second conserved V-encoded cysteine to the conserved J-encoded phenylalanine. The earlier analysis of 450 to 750 of the donors excluded any sequence lacking an unambiguous match to a single V gene segment. In an earlier analysis of more than 500 of the donors, a V segment was called functional when productive rearrangements were above 56.7%, and segregating when the standard deviation between donors exceeded 5%. To diagnose cytomegalovirus status from the catalog of TCR beta chain sequences, a statistical classification framework was built. V and J gene assignment, in a later analysis, came from comparing TCR nucleotide sequences with IMGT/GENE-DB human TR gene sequences. In a later analysis, CDR3 sequences and most-parsimonious VDJ recombination scenarios were assigned using the TCRdist pipeline. In a later analysis, each TCR beta chain was defined by its CDR3 amino acid sequence together with its V-gene family, and reads without a unique V-gene family were excluded. A later analysis removed nearly 600 highly shared, low-generation-probability nucleotide sequences to deal with suspected cross-contamination and a sequencing artifact. In a later analysis, a clonal expansion index for each public chain was calculated from normalized within-repertoire ranks of inferred template counts. In a later analysis, generation probabilities were computed using a VDJ recombination model fitted to out-of-frame rearrangements, and the results were checked against IGoR. Hypergeometric tests were used in a later analysis to score TCR-TCR, TCR-HLA and TCR-CMV co-occurrence, with a repertoire-size bias correction applied to the TCR pairs. To estimate false discovery rates, a later analysis permuted the HLA or CMV assignments 20 times. In a later analysis, co-occurring TCRs were grouped using DBSCAN, and TCRdist sequence similarity was added for clustering within HLA-allele-positive subsets. Repertoires with fewer than 30,000 or more than 120,000 public chains, plus five repertoires with anomalous nucleotide sharing, were excluded from co-occurrence clustering. In TCRdb, the immuneACCESS table is reduced to in-frame sequences with V and J assigned. These tables do not hold every clone; where another copy was compared, an unresolved V gene accounts for under half, and the others remain unexplained. That table supplies the V and J calls and clone size; D and trimming were determined from the DNA. Present in this sample are around 110,000 clones, roughly four fifths of which were seen just once. Clones ranked in the top ten supply 1.5% to 2% of the sample.

In regard to this clone: Its antigen specificity is not known. No much larger clone is present one base from it, and per-base qualities are unavailable.

The rearrangement combines TRBV2 with TRBJ2-1; the D gene is unclear. Input material: PBMCs. The TCR comes from a man over 45 in good health and CMV-seronegative. The CDR3 protein: CASSEAPSKQFF. The DNA reads TGTGCCAGCAGTGAAGCTCCCAGTAAGCAGTTCTTC.